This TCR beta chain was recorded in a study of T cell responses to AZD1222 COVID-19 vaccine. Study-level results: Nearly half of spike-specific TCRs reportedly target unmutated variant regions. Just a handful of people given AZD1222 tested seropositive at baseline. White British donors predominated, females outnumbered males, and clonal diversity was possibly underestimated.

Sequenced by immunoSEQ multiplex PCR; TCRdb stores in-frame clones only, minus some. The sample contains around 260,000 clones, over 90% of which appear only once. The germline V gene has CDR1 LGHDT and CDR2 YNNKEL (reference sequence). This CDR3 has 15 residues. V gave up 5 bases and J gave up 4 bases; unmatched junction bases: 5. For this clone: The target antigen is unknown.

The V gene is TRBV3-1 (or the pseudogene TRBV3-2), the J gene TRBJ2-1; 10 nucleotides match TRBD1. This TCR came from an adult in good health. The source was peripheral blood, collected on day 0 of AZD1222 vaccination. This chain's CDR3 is CASSFRQGAYNEQFF. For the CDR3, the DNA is TGTGCCAGCAGCTTCCGACAGGGGGCTTACAATGAGCAGTTCTTC.